This TCR beta chain was profiled in a study of cytomegalovirus exposure and HLA in healthy donors. Study-wide background: In an early release, HLA-typed donors contributed 77 million or so unique TCR sequences.

Study-level results: Later genetic work tied a missense DCLRE1C variant to beta-chain V and J trimming. Analysis performed later found over 15,000 TCR beta sequences associated with HLA alleles at 0.05 false discovery rate. According to an earlier analysis, most TCR beta V segments yielded productive rearrangements about 90% or about 30% of the time.

13 Jbeta primers and 60 Vbeta primers were used for the PCR. Libraries were prepared by immunoSEQ multiplex PCR; TCRdb keeps only in-frame clonotypes and omits some of them. The table has 100,000 to 150,000 clones, 82% seen once. The sample holds a few counts of this clone. Its antigen is undetermined. The sample taken for sequencing was PBMCs. The sequence was collected from a boy aged 2 to 10 in good health and CMV-seronegative.

CDR3 nucleotide sequence: TGTGCCAGCAGTGAAACAGGGCTGAACACTGAAGCTTTCTTT. Its protein product is CASSETGLNTEAFF. The V and J genes are TRBV6-5 and TRBJ1-1; TRBD1 might be the D (6 bases). The germline V gene has CDR1 MNHEY and CDR2 SVGAGI. The length of the CDR3 is 14 residues. Trimming stripped 5 bases from V and 0 bases from J, with 10 bases between.